The 3 T cell receptor beta chains below come from one sample, sequenced in a study of regulatory T cells in long-lasting Graves disease. Libraries of TCR beta came from iRepertoire HTBI primers plus Arm-PCR of CDR3 regions. TCRdb reprocessed the multiplex PCR reads with MiXCR, giving one entry per CDR3 protein. The repertoire has 420,000 or so distinct CDR3 sequences, roughly 15% of them found once; the top ten carry around a quarter. The time point: newly diagnosed GD, antithyroid drugs for less than 3 months. From PBMCs, RNA was extracted and then used to make the TCR library. These data were also filed under a second study, of T cells in Graves' hyperthyroidism and ophthalmopathy.

This specimen consisted of peripheral blood mononuclear cells (PBMCs), obtained at new diagnosis, from a patient treated with antithyroid drugs. The receptors come from a woman aged 18-29 years with Graves disease.

The chain recombines TRBV9 with TRBJ1-2, with D perhaps TRBD1 (6 bases). The CDR3 has 14 amino acids. Germline V gene lookup returns CDR1 SGDLS and CDR2 YYNGEE. Between the trimmed V and J ends, which lost 4 bases and 10 bases, there was a span of 20 bases. Here the CDR3 DNA reads TGTGCCAGCAGCCGTCCGGGTGCGGGACACAACTACACCTTC. Translating it yields CASSRPGAGHNYTF.

This clonotype was counted between two and nine times. This sequence joins TRBV5-1 and TRBJ2-1, with 10 bases that match TRBD1. V was clipped by 4 bases and J by 7 bases; unmatched bases: 5. In germline, CDR1 is SGHRS, CDR2 YFSETQ. CDR3 length equals 14 residues. The chain's CDR3 is CASSEDRGGNEQFF. CDR3 nucleotides: TGCGCCAGCAGCGAGGACAGGGGGGGGAATGAGCAGTTCTTC. Drawing the rest from reference TRBV5-1 and TRBJ2-1, the complete variable domain is KAGVTQTPRYLIKTRGQQVTLSCSPISGHRSVSWYQQTPGQGLQFLFEYFSETQRNKGNFPGRFSGRQFSNSRSEMNVSTLELGDSALYLCASSEDRGGNEQFFGPGTRLTVL.

A few counts support this clonotype. The CDR3, as DNA: TGCAGTGCGGTTCGGGGGTTTGTCACCGGGGAGCTGTTTTTT. It encodes CSAVRGFVTGELFF. This chain joins TRBV20-1 and TRBJ2-2; TRBD2 is a possible D gene (6 bases). This CDR3 region has 14 residues. V shed 6 bases and J shed 4 bases, with 15 bases lying between them. Germline CDR1 and CDR2: DFQATT and SNEGSKA (reference sequence).